Listed below are T cell receptor beta chains from one sample, sequenced in a study of shared clonotypes between healthy human individuals. The method was immunoSEQ multiplex PCR; TCRdb's version includes in-frame clones alone and lacks a portion of them. The sample includes about 2.1 million clones, 85% to 95% seen only once; the top ten take about 1.7%. Sequencing used naive CD8+ T cells from PBMCs. The origin of the receptors is a young man in good health. Some clones in this sample may be carry-over from other donors' samples. Both conserved end residues are part of each CDR3. The D gene is left open where the match is weak. The size entry is marked missing in some rows and otherwise reads once, few, many or a size class.

v_gene	abundance	d_gene	j_gene	CDR3nt	CDR3aa
TRBV28	-	-	TRBJ1-1	TGTGCCAGCAGTTTAAGGGGGACATTCGGTTGGAACACTGAAGCTTTCTTT	CASSLRGTFGWNTEAFF
TRBV4-3	-	-	TRBJ2-1	TGCGCCAGCAGCCATGGGACTTCGGAGGAGGCCTACAATGAGCAGTTCTTC	CASSHGTSEEAYNEQFF
TRBV29-1	-	-	TRBJ2-7	TGCAGCGTTGAAAAGCGTCGAGAGCAGTACTTC	CSVEKRREQYF
TRBV27	-	-	TRBJ2-1	TGTGCCAGCAGTTTCGGCGATGAGCAGTTCTTC	CASSFGDEQFF
TRBV27	-	TRBD1	TRBJ1-2	TGTGCCAGCACAAAGAGACAGGGGGGAAAAGATGGCTACACCTTC	CASTKRQGGKDGYTF
TRBV27	-	TRBD2	TRBJ2-7	TGTGCCAGCAGTGTCCTGACTAGCGGGGGGGGCTCCTACGAGCAGTACTTC	CASSVLTSGGGSYEQYF
TRBV4-3	-	TRBD1	TRBJ2-7	TGCGCCAGCAGCGCCGGGACAGGGTCGTACGAGCAGTACTTC	CASSAGTGSYEQYF
TRBV11-2	-	-	TRBJ1-3	TGTGCCAGCAGTTCTTACGGGGCGGGTCCTGGAAACACCATATATTTT	CASSSYGAGPGNTIYF
TRBV4-1	once	-	TRBJ1-2	TGCGCCAGCAACCAAGGGTACGCGCCGGTCGGCTACACCTTC	CASNQGYAPVGYTF
TRBV7-8	-	-	TRBJ1-5	TGTGCCAGCAGCCAAAACAATCAGCCCCAGCATTTT	CASSQNNQPQHF
TRBV7-3	few	-	TRBJ2-7	TGTGCCAGCAGCATCGCCGGGACCTACGAGCAGTACTTC	CASSIAGTYEQYF
TRBV5-4	-	-	TRBJ1-4	TGTGCCAGCAGCTTAAAACAGGTTGGAAGATTTACTAATGAAAAACTGTTTTTT	CASSLKQVGRFTNEKLFF
TRBV27	-	-	TRBJ1-5	TGTGCCAGCAGTTTGACTTTCAATCAGCCCCAGCATTTT	CASSLTFNQPQHF
TRBV5-1	-	-	TRBJ1-4	TGCGCCAGCAGCCCGACGGTGGTTGCAACTAATGAAAAACTGTTTTTT	CASSPTVVATNEKLFF
TRBV7-3	-	-	TRBJ2-1	TGTGCCAGCAGCTCCCGGGTTCTCGACAATGAGCAGTTCTTC	CASSSRVLDNEQFF
TRBV29-1	once	TRBD1	TRBJ2-7	TGCAGCGGTGGACAGGGGGCAGACGAGCAGTACTTC	CSGGQGADEQYF
TRBV7-2	-	-	TRBJ2-3	TGTGCCAGCAGCTTAGTAGCGGCTAGCACAGATACGCAGTATTTT	CASSLVAASTDTQYF
TRBV19	-	-	TRBJ1-5	TGTGCCACCTCGCCGGGGGGCCAGTATCAGCCCCAGCATTTT	CATSPGGQYQPQHF
TRBV7-9	-	TRBD1	TRBJ2-7	TGTGCCAGCAGCGACCGGGACAGGGGATCCTACGAGCAGTACTTC	CASSDRDRGSYEQYF
TRBV19	once	TRBD2	TRBJ2-7	TGTGCCAGTAGTATAGGCGCTAGCGGATACTACGCGCAGTACTTC	CASSIGASGYYAQYF
TRBV7-9	-	TRBD1	TRBJ2-7	TGTGCCAGCAGCGCGACAGGGGGCCCCTACGAGCAGTACTTC	CASSATGGPYEQYF
TRBV5-6	few	-	TRBJ1-1	TGTGCCAGCAGCTTGTTATCAGGGGAGGGCACTGAAGCTTTCTTT	CASSLLSGEGTEAFF
TRBV6-1	-	-	TRBJ2-5	TGTGCCAGCAGTGCTCCCCCGGGCGGGACTCAAGAGACCCAGTACTTC	CASSAPPGGTQETQYF
TRBV29-1	once	TRBD2	TRBJ2-3	TGCAGCGCCGTCCGGACTAGCGGGAAAACAGATACGCAGTATTTT	CSAVRTSGKTDTQYF
TRBV6-6	-	TRBD2	TRBJ2-2	TGTGCCAGCACTGAGCGGGAGTCCACCGGGGAGCTGTTTTTT	CASTERESTGELFF
TRBV28	-	TRBD1	TRBJ2-3	TGTGCCAGCAGTTTAACCGACAGGGTGGAACGCACAGATACGCAGTATTTT	CASSLTDRVERTDTQYF
TRBV7-9	-	-	TRBJ1-1	TGTGCCAGCAGCTTAGCGCGTAGGGAGGATCATATTGAAGCTTTCTTT	CASSLARREDHIEAFF
TRBV28	-	-	TRBJ2-6	TGTGCCAGCTTATCTCGGCCGGAGACATTTGGTGGGGCCAACGTCCTGACTTTC	CASLSRPETFGGANVLTF
TRBV7-8	-	-	TRBJ2-7	TGTGCCAGCAGCCCCAGGCCCGACTACGAGCAGTACTTC	CASSPRPDYEQYF
TRBV28	once	TRBD2	TRBJ2-1	TGTGCCAGCACCCCCTTAGCGGGGGAGTGGAATGAGCAGTTCTTC	CASTPLAGEWNEQFF
TRBV10-3	-	-	TRBJ2-1	TGTGCCATCAGTGAGGGAGACAGCAAGAATGAGCAGTTCTTC	CAISEGDSKNEQFF
TRBV7-8	once	TRBD2	TRBJ2-7	TGTGCCAGCAGCTTAGTAGGGACTAGCGGCTCCTACGAGCAGTACTTC	CASSLVGTSGSYEQYF
TRBV28	once	TRBD2	TRBJ2-3	TGTGCCAGCAGTTGGGGGCTAGCGGGCGCCGAAGATACGCAGTATTTT	CASSWGLAGAEDTQYF
TRBV7-2	-	-	TRBJ2-1	TGTGCCAGCAGCTTAGTAGCGGATGAGCAGTTCTTC	CASSLVADEQFF
TRBV27	-	-	TRBJ1-5	TGTGCCAGCAGTCCTTCCGACAGGTTTAGCAATCAGCCCCAGCATTTT	CASSPSDRFSNQPQHF
TRBV11-2	-	-	TRBJ2-3	TGTGCCAGCAGCTTTGCCACCAGAATACCAAATACGCAGTATTTT	CASSFATRIPNTQYF